This T cell receptor (beta chain) was captured in a study of T-cell memory formation after mild COVID-19. Study-wide background: Largely, the TCR clusters proved donor specific.

General observations from the study: Largely, contracting CD4+ clones fell within CM and EM, and contracting CD8+ clones within EMRA. There was no confirmation that second-wave clones peaking on day 37 were SARS-CoV-2 specific.

Turning to this clonotype: Its antigen is undetermined.

V was clipped by 2 bases and J by 2 bases, with 13 bases between them. This CDR3 spans 16 amino acids. Germline CDR1 MNHNY, CDR2 SVGAGI (reference sequence). Researchers used 5'RACE with constant-segment primers to make TCR alpha and TCR beta cDNA libraries that carry sample barcodes and UMIs. Each CDR3 protein is one row after TCRdb ran MiXCR on the 5' RACE reads. The repertoire holds approximately 340,000 distinct CDR3 sequences, with about an eighth as singletons. This clonotype was sampled from a man between 18 and 29 years old who had mild COVID-19 (a few samples of this study predate the infection). Cell type and time point are not known. Specimen: PBMCs or a T cell subset sorted from them (not recorded which). The chain links TRBV6-6 to TRBJ1-3; D gene unclear. The CDR3 nucleotides read TGTGCCAGCAGTTACGCATCTGGAGGGCCTGGAAACACCATATATTTT. It specifies CASSYASGGPGNTIYF.